This T cell receptor (beta chain) comes out of a study of OX40 agonist ivuxolimab in advanced cancers. Study overall: The patients' treatment was ivuxolimab, an agonistic anti-OX40 (CD134) antibody. Three patients, one with hepatocellular carcinoma and two with cutaneous melanoma, achieved partial responses. Findings and caveats of the study: Some of the nonresponding patients also showed low levels of normalized T-cell clonal expansion. At 0.1 to 3.0 mg/kg, clonal expansion of CD4+ and CD8+ blood T cells had occurred by week 6.

The V gene's germline CDR1 is MGHRA and CDR2 YSYEKL. V lost 7 bases and J 0 bases, leaving 19 bases between the germline ends. This CDR3 spans 16 amino acids. The table came from immunoSEQ multiplex PCR; TCRdb's copy has only in-frame clones and leaves some out. The sample consists of some 45,000 clones, approximately 89% of them appearing once. Turning to this clone: Its target is unknown.

The chain carries TRBV4-1 and TRBJ2-7, with a tentative D call TRBD1 (5 bases). This clonotype was sampled from an adult with an advanced solid tumor such as melanoma, head and neck, liver or kidney cancer. The specimen was CD4+ or CD8+ T cells sorted from blood, collected in a trial of the OX40 agonist ivuxolimab. The CDR3 loop reads CASMVQHGANSYEQYF. The CDR3, as DNA: TGCGCCAGCATGGTCCAACATGGGGCAAACTCCTACGAGCAGTACTTC.